This T cell receptor (beta chain) was sequenced in a study of T-cell memory formation after mild COVID-19. This clonotype was observed a few times. Its specificity is unknown. Findings and limits, study-wide: Clones that got smaller from day 15 to 85 had even CD4/CD8, while clones growing later tipped toward CD4+.

TCRdb itself ran the 5' RACE reads through MiXCR, one entry per CDR3 protein. The sample yields 450,000 or so distinct CDR3 sequences, around a quarter seen once. V was pared by 2 bases and J by 3 bases, with 14 bases between. Germline V gene data show CDR1 as LGHDT and CDR2 as YNNKEL (reference sequence). CDR3 size: 15 residues. This sequence was found in an adult woman who had mild COVID-19 (a few samples of this study predate the infection). Cell type and time point are not known. The genes are TRBV3-1 and TRBJ2-7; a weak D match, TRBD1 (5 bases). The source material was PBMCs or a T cell subset sorted from them (not recorded which). The CDR3 coding sequence is TGTGCCAGCAGCCAATACCGCCAGGGCTTCTACGAGCAGTACTTC. Translation: CASSQYRQGFYEQYF.